Listed below are T cell receptor beta chains from one sample, sequenced in a study of beta chain features in type 1 diabetes. Method: immunoSEQ multiplex PCR; TCRdb's copy keeps in-frame clones and lacks some. The sample yields fewer than 350,000 clones, over 12% seen once. Sequencing input: naive CD4+ T cells from blood. Source of these receptors: a man between 18 and 35 years old with type 1 diabetes. CDR3s include the opening cysteine and the closing phenylalanine or tryptophan. Fields, in order: D gene, CDR3 length, J gene, clone size, V gene, CDR3 protein, CDR3 DNA. D genes are given only for firm matches. Not all rows give a size; the values are once, few, many and, for expanded clones, a class.

-	15	TRBJ2-1	few	TRBV5-1	CASSTGGSSYNEQFF	TGCGCCAGCAGTACTGGGGGGAGCTCCTACAATGAGCAGTTCTTC
-	16	TRBJ2-3	-	TRBV6-6	CASSYGQGTGTDTQYF	TGTGCCAGCAGTTACGGTCAGGGGACGGGCACAGATACGCAGTATTTT
TRBD2	15	TRBJ2-3	-	TRBV7-2	CASSLGGRTTDTQYF	TGTGCCAGCAGCTTAGGCGGGAGAACCACAGATACGCAGTATTTT
-	14	TRBJ1-5	few	TRBV28	CASRAGQHHQPQHF	TGTGCCAGCCGGGCGGGGCAGCACCATCAGCCCCAGCATTTT
-	12	TRBJ1-2	-	TRBV25-1	CASSGGGIGYTF	TGTGCCAGCAGCGGGGGGGGGATCGGCTACACCTTC
TRBD2	15	TRBJ2-2	few	TRBV7-2	CASSLIAGNTGELFF	TGTGCCAGCAGCCTAATAGCGGGAAACACCGGGGAGCTGTTTTTT
-	11	TRBJ2-5	few	TRBV30	CAWSISETQYF	TGTGCCTGGAGTATATCGGAGACCCAGTACTTC
TRBD2	15	TRBJ2-7	-	TRBV4-1	CASRLLAGGRAEQYF	TGCGCCAGCAGACTCCTAGCGGGAGGACGTGCCGAGCAGTACTTC
TRBD1	14	TRBJ1-2	-	TRBV12-5	CASGLGDRVEGYTF	TGTGCTAGTGGTTTAGGGGACAGGGTAGAAGGCTACACCTTC
-	15	TRBJ1-2	-	TRBV6-5	CASSYKGAGNYGYTF	TGTGCCAGCAGTTACAAAGGGGCCGGTAACTATGGCTACACCTTC
-	16	TRBJ2-7	-	TRBV6-6	CASSYGVGTLSYEQYF	TGTGCCAGCAGTTACGGCGTGGGGACACTATCCTACGAGCAGTACTTC
TRBD1	15	TRBJ1-1	-	TRBV7-9	CASSAMGQGSTEAFF	TGTGCCAGCAGCGCCATGGGACAGGGGAGCACTGAAGCTTTCTTT
-	14	TRBJ2-1	few	TRBV4-3	CASSQDSGGDPLFF	TGCGCCAGCAGCCAAGATTCGGGCGGGGACCCCTTGTTCTTC
TRBD2	20	TRBJ2-2	few	TRBV9	CASSTPGARRRETGTGELFF	TGTGCCAGCAGCACTCCGGGTGCCAGGAGGCGGGAGACGGGCACCGGGGAGCTGTTTTTT
-	14	TRBJ1-1	few	TRBV4-3	CASSQERFNTEAFF	TGCGCCAGCAGCCAAGAGAGGTTCAACACTGAAGCTTTCTTT
-	11	TRBJ1-2	once	TRBV19	CASSSRTGYTF	TGTGCCAGTAGTTCTCGGACTGGGTACACCTTC
-	12	TRBJ1-5	-	TRBV28	CASKGALGNWHF	TGTGCCAGCAAAGGGGCATTGGGGAACTGGCATTTT
-	11	TRBJ1-1	-	TRBV20-1	CSARGRGEAFF	TGCAGTGCTAGGGGAAGGGGAGAAGCTTTCTTT
TRBD2	15	TRBJ2-1	-	TRBV4-3	CASSQLAGDYNEQFF	TGCGCCAGCAGCCAACTAGCGGGGGATTACAATGAGCAGTTCTTC
TRBD1	15	TRBJ1-5	few	TRBV2	CASSWTGADNQPQHF	TGTGCCAGCAGTTGGACAGGGGCGGACAATCAGCCCCAGCATTTT
TRBD2	16	TRBJ2-1	few	TRBV7-8	CASSLGTSGGDNEQFF	TGTGCCAGCAGCTTAGGGACTAGCGGGGGGGACAATGAGCAGTTCTTC